This record looks at one T cell receptor beta chain sequence and its context. Its specificity is not known. The source of the sample is a study of a mutant IDH1 vaccine in newly diagnosed glioma. Germline values: CDR1 PRHDT, CDR2 FYEKMQ (reference sequence). CDR3 length: 18 amino acids. Trimming stripped 5 bases from V and 0 bases from J, with 21 bases between. Documented time point: week 23, last vaccination. Mutant IDH1 20-mer peptide, at 300 ug, made up each vaccine dose, with topical imiquimod. New WHO grade 3 or 4 IDH1-mutant, ATRX-lost astrocytomas were present in all donors. Study-level findings and limits: Pseudoprogression seemed unrelated to changes in top peripheral T cell clonotypes.

The data were produced by immunoSEQ multiplex PCR, yet TCRdb's version contains in-frame clones alone and is incomplete. The data contain around 41,000 clones, 78% of them singletons. V and J are TRBV13 and TRBJ2-3; D possibly corresponds to TRBD2 (6 bases). This receptor was obtained from a woman aged 40 to 50 with glioma. Some clones in this sample may be carry-over from other donors' samples. The sample here was PBMCs, taken from a glioma patient whose treatment included an IDH1 peptide vaccine. This CDR3 reads CASSLGWFQRESTDTQYF. CDR3 nucleotide sequence: TGTGCCAGCAGCCTCGGTTGGTTTCAACGGGAGAGCACAGATACGCAGTATTTT.